These 28 T cell receptor beta chains originate from one sample sequenced in a study of cytomegalovirus exposure and HLA in healthy donors. PCR primers comprised 60 Vbeta and 13 Jbeta primers. Sequencing was performed with immunoSEQ multiplex PCR; in TCRdb, only in-frame clones are kept and a portion is missing. Of 170,000 or so clones listed, approximately 80% are singletons. The specimen sequenced was PBMCs. These receptors were collected from a man younger than 30 in good health and CMV-seronegative.

This chain links TRBV13 with TRBJ2-2, with 9 bases identical to TRBD2. This CDR3 spans 16 amino acids. The germline V gene encodes CDR1 PRHDT and CDR2 FYEKMQ (reference sequence). V lost 3 bases to trimming and J lost 4 bases; unmatched junction nucleotides: 6. The CDR3 loop is CASSFAGLASTGELFF. The CDR3 bases are TGTGCCAGCAGCTTTGCGGGACTAGCTAGCACCGGGGAGCTGTTTTTT.

This chain links TRBV30 with TRBJ1-1; 7 bases are shared with TRBD1. After removal of 0 bases from V and 0 bases from J, the junction contained 4 bases not matched to a gene. In germline, CDR1 is GTSNPN, CDR2 SVGIG (reference sequence). This CDR3 region has 15 residues. The chain's CDR3 is CAWSVTGVMNTEAFF. CDR3 nucleotides: TGTGCCTGGAGTGTAACAGGGGTAATGAACACTGAAGCTTTCTTT.

The chain couples TRBV21-1 to TRBJ1-2; the tabulated D call, TRBD1, remains unverified against the DNA. TRBV21-1 is a recognized pseudogene. The CDR3 covers 14 residues. CDR3 in DNA: TGTGCCAGCAGGACACAGGGGTCTAACTATGGCTACACCTTC. Residues: CASRTQGSNYGYTF.

This chain connects TRBV5-6 to TRBJ2-5, with D unresolved. Looked up from germline, CDR1 is SGHDT and CDR2 is YYEEEE. V shed 1 base and J shed 2 bases, with 6 bases lying between them. This CDR3 has 13 amino acids. In DNA form, the CDR3 reads TGTGCCAGCAGCTTGCCAGGTCAAGAGACCCAGTACTTC. Translated: CASSLPGQETQYF.

This rearrangement joins TRBV6-1 to TRBJ1-2; TRBD1 is a possible D gene (5 bases). Looked up from germline, CDR1 is MNHNS and CDR2 is SASEGT. Trimming removed 0 bases at V and 4 bases at J, with 9 bases between. The CDR3 has 14 residues. The CDR3: CASSEAVTGYGYTF. The CDR3 nucleotides are TGTGCCAGCAGTGAAGCGGTCACAGGCTATGGCTACACCTTC.

This clone was counted only a few times. The genes are TRBV7-9 and TRBJ2-2, with 8 bases lining up with TRBD1. J gave up 2 bases and V 4 bases, and 9 bases lay outside the gene matches. Germline CDR1 SEHNR, CDR2 FQNEAQ (reference sequence). The CDR3 consists of 17 residues. The chain's CDR3 is CASSSDRGRGNTGELFF. In DNA, the CDR3 is TGTGCCAGCAGCTCCGACAGGGGAAGGGGAAACACCGGGGAGCTGTTTTTT.

The chain joins TRBV29-1 to TRBJ2-7; possible D gene TRBD1, 5 bases. The germline V gene has CDR1 SQVTM and CDR2 ANQGSEA. The CDR3 spans 12 residues. V was shortened by 4 bases and J by 7 bases, with 14 bases between the two germline ends. The CDR3 DNA reads as TGCAGCGTTGTCGAGCAGGGCTGGGAGCAGTACTTC. Its translation: CSVVEQGWEQYF.

Regarding this clone: Distinct nucleotide sequences in the sample also encode this CDR3. The chain links TRBV7-9 to TRBJ2-2; 9 bases align to TRBD1. The CDR3 spans 17 residues. Germline-derived CDR1 and CDR2 are SEHNR and FQNEAQ (reference sequence). After removal of 4 bases from V and 4 bases from J, the junction contained 10 bases not matched to a gene. The CDR3 region has the DNA TGTGCCAGCAGCTCACAAACAGGGGGCGCGGGCACCGGGGAGCTGTTTTTT. Translated, it gives CASSSQTGGAGTGELFF.

The chain carries TRBV9 and TRBJ2-3; 8 bases agree with TRBD2. Germline V gives CDR1 SGDLS, CDR2 YYNGEE. This CDR3 region has 15 residues. With 3 bases clipped from V and 5 bases from J, the junction kept 8 bases outside the gene matches. CDR3 sequence: CASSDPGGPGDTQYF. DNA for the CDR3: TGTGCCAGCAGCGACCCGGGGGGGCCTGGAGATACGCAGTATTTT.

The rearrangement uses TRBV6-6 and TRBJ2-5; D remains unclear. Germline assignment: CDR1 MNHNY and CDR2 SVGAGI (reference sequence). The V end lost 6 bases, the J end lost 11 bases, and 22 bases lay between the germline ends. CDR3 length: 14 amino acids. CDR3 nucleotides: TGTGCCAGCAGGTTAAGAGACCCCTCTGGAGAGCAGTACTTC. This codes for CASRLRDPSGEQYF.

The chain links TRBV28 to TRBJ1-3; tentative D call: TRBD1 (5 bases). The V and J ends lost 5 bases and 4 bases respectively, with 15 bases between them. Germline V gene sequence: CDR1 MDHEN, CDR2 SYDVKM. This CDR3 contains 15 residues. The CDR3 reads CASSKYTGFGNTIYF. CDR3 DNA: TGTGCCAGCAGTAAATACACAGGATTCGGAAACACCATATATTTT.

This chain joins TRBV13 and TRBJ2-7, with 9 positions matching TRBD1. This CDR3 is built from 16 residues. The V segment lost 3 bases and the J segment 4 bases; nucleotides outside the gene matches: 10. Germline CDR1 reads PRHDT; CDR2 reads FYEKMQ (reference sequence). CDR3 protein: CASSLAGTGKGYEQYF. As DNA, the CDR3 is TGTGCCAGCAGCTTGGCCGGGACAGGGAAGGGGTACGAGCAGTACTTC.

The genes are TRBV5-1 and TRBJ1-2, with 9 bases fitting TRBD1. V was pared by 5 bases and J by 3 bases, with 11 bases of the junction left unmatched. The CDR3 loop spans 16 amino acids. Germline CDR1 and CDR2: SGHRS and YFSETQ. In DNA, the CDR3 is TGCGCCAGCAGACCCCGGGACAGGGATTCTTACTATGGCTACACCTTC. Translation: CASRPRDRDSYYGYTF.

J is TRBJ2-7 and V is TRBV6-1; possibly TRBD1 for D (6 bases). The CDR3 runs to 15 residues. Trimming stripped 6 bases from V and 6 bases from J, with 21 bases between. The V gene's germline CDR1 is MNHNS and CDR2 SASEGT. CDR3 sequence reads: CASRSRGNRLVEQYF. CDR3 in DNA: TGTGCCAGCAGATCAAGGGGGAACAGGTTGGTCGAGCAGTACTTC.

The CDR3 nucleotides read TGTGCCAGCAGCTGGGGACAGACCTACGAGCAGTACTTC. Translated: CASSWGQTYEQYF. The chain employs TRBV7-9 and TRBJ2-7, with TRBD1 matching over 7 bases. This CDR3 contains 13 residues. In germline, CDR1 is SEHNR, CDR2 FQNEAQ (reference sequence). V lost 4 bases to trimming and J lost 2 bases; unmatched junction nucleotides: 2.

CDR3 protein: CASRAELSADTQYF. CDR3 DNA: TGTGCCAGCAGGGCAGAGCTAAGCGCAGATACGCAGTATTTT. This chain links TRBV27 with TRBJ2-3; D is unresolved. The V and J ends lost 6 bases and 4 bases respectively, with 14 bases between them. Looked up from germline, CDR1 is MNHEY and CDR2 is SMNVEV (reference sequence). The length of the CDR3 is 14 residues.

The chain recombines TRBV5-4 with TRBJ2-1, with 7 positions matching TRBD2. From germline, CDR1 is SGHNT and CDR2 YYREEE (reference sequence). The CDR3 length is 15 residues. The trim removed 5 bases at V and 15 bases at J, leaving 20 bases unmatched. The CDR3 sequence: CASRGGVLSDDRPFF. CDR3 in DNA: TGTGCCAGCAGGGGAGGGGTTCTTAGTGATGATCGGCCGTTCTTC.

V and J are TRBV28 and TRBJ2-7; TRBD1 is a possible D gene (5 bases). The CDR3 extends over 14 amino acids. With 4 bases removed from V and 4 bases from J, the gap between germline ends came to 14 bases. Looked up from germline, CDR1 is MDHEN and CDR2 is SYDVKM. The CDR3 DNA follows: TGTGCCAGCAGTTCTCCCGATGGGGCATACGAGCAGTACTTC. Its translation: CASSSPDGAYEQYF.

The chain is built from TRBV7-9 and TRBJ2-5, with TRBD2 identical over 8 bases. The junction had 7 bases not matched to a gene; V was cut back by 2 bases and J by 2 bases. This CDR3 is 16 amino acids long. Germline assignment: CDR1 SEHNR and CDR2 FQNEAQ (reference sequence). CDR3: CASSLSGSPYQETQYF. DNA of the CDR3: TGTGCCAGCAGCTTAAGCGGGAGCCCCTATCAAGAGACCCAGTACTTC.

The chain links TRBV6-1 to TRBJ2-5; TRBD1 agrees at 7 bases. This CDR3 has 14 residues. CDR1 and CDR2 from the germline V gene are MNHNS and SASEGT. The junction had 4 bases not matched to a gene; V was cut back by 5 bases and J by 1 base. CDR3 nucleotide sequence: TGTGCCAGCAGTCGGGACAGACTCCAAGAGACCCAGTACTTC. Translated: CASSRDRLQETQYF.

V and J are TRBV6-6 and TRBJ2-7; 9 bases map to TRBD2. The CDR3 consists of 15 residues. The germline CDR1 and CDR2 sequences are MNHNY and SVGAGI (reference sequence). V lost 6 bases to trimming and J lost 6 bases; unmatched junction nucleotides: 12. The CDR3 nucleotides read TGTGCCAGCAGCACGAGTCGCGGGAGGGCCGCCGAGCAGTACTTC. This codes for CASSTSRGRAAEQYF.

Only a few counts were recorded for this clone. The chain has TRBV4-1 and TRBJ1-4, with TRBD1 matching 9 bases. J was trimmed by 5 bases and V by 4 bases; bases with no gene match: 17. The CDR3 covers 19 residues. CDR1 is MGHRA, CDR2 YSYEKL, per germline. CDR3 loop: CASSPKGVLRDRVNEKLFF. Written as DNA, the CDR3 is TGCGCCAGCAGCCCTAAGGGGGTACTCCGGGACAGGGTCAATGAAAAACTGTTTTTT.

The V gene is TRBV7-9, the J gene TRBJ2-7; 7 bases map to TRBD2. Germline V lookup: CDR1 SEHNR, CDR2 FQNEAQ (reference sequence). The CDR3 spans 13 residues. The J segment lost 2 bases and the V segment lost 9 bases, leaving 7 bases of the junction unmatched. The CDR3 region has the DNA TGTGCCAGTGCCGGGACTATGACCTACGAGCAGTACTTC. It specifies CASAGTMTYEQYF.

The chain has TRBV29-1 and TRBJ2-7, with 10 positions matching TRBD2. CDR1 SQVTM and CDR2 ANQGSEA come from the germline V gene. With V trimmed by 4 bases and J by 5 bases, 8 bases remained unmatched. This CDR3 comprises 14 residues. CDR3 loop: CSVVLAGASHEQYF. In DNA, the CDR3 is TGCAGCGTTGTTCTAGCGGGAGCTTCTCACGAGCAGTACTTC.

J is TRBJ2-1 and V is TRBV6-6; TRBD2 matches 7 bases. With 6 bases clipped from V and 3 bases from J, the junction kept 5 bases outside the gene matches. This CDR3 has 14 amino acids. CDR1 is MNHNY, CDR2 SVGAGI, per germline (reference sequence). The CDR3 loop is CASSRGELYNEQFF. DNA of the CDR3: TGTGCCAGCAGCCGGGGGGAACTCTACAATGAGCAGTTCTTC.

This chain connects TRBV9 to TRBJ2-7; 12 nucleotides line up with TRBD2. CDR1 and CDR2 (germline): SGDLS, YYNGEE. This CDR3 is 15 amino acids long. V was pared by 0 bases and J by 4 bases, with 2 bases of the junction left unmatched. CDR3 sequence reads: CASSVASGRVYEQYF. As DNA, the CDR3 is TGTGCCAGCAGCGTAGCTAGCGGGAGGGTTTACGAGCAGTACTTC.

The chain has TRBV7-8 and TRBJ2-5, with a weak D call TRBD1 (6 bases). Deletions cut 0 bases from V and 1 base from J, with 12 bases between. CDR1 and CDR2 (germline): SGHVS, FQNEAQ. This CDR3 is 16 amino acids long. The CDR3 DNA reads TGTGCCAGCAGCTTAGCAAGATGGGACATCCAAGAGACCCAGTACTTC. Its translation is CASSLARWDIQETQYF. The complete variable domain, with remaining parts taken from reference TRBV7-8 and TRBJ2-5, reads GAGVSQSPRYKVAKRGQDVALRCDPISGHVSLFWYQQALGQGPEFLTYFQNEAQLDKSGLPSDRFFAERPEGSVSTLKIQRTQQEDSAVYLCASSLARWDIQETQYFGPGTRLLVL.

This chain joins TRBV9 and TRBJ1-2; 7 positions match TRBD1. In germline, CDR1 is SGDLS, CDR2 YYNGEE. The CDR3 consists of 15 residues. Germline trimming cut 3 bases from V and 7 bases from J; bases unmatched to any gene: 12. CDR3 bases: TGTGCCAGCAGCGGCCCTACGGGCACAGGGGTTGGCTACACCTTC. Amino acids: CASSGPTGTGVGYTF.